The sequence of this T cell receptor (beta chain) was determined in a study of blood T cell repertoires in COVID-19 (TCRdb year 2020). Study-level background: Samples covering the acute and convalescent phases of COVID-19 were provided by collaborators in the United States, Italy and Spain. The material from the prospective study consisted of cDNA or gDNA derived from T cells, B-cell-depleted T cells, or PBMCs. Deeply sampled blood TCRbeta repertoires from subjects exposed to, actively infected with, or recovered from COVID-19 were included in the dataset. A freely available public database, intended as a resource for researchers studying the immune response to SARS-CoV-2, is where the repertoires were released. Samples came from the ongoing ImmuneRACE study (first 160 participants) plus 1,254 subjects from 6 global collaborators. Nearly every sample came with metadata listing a de-identified subject ID, COVID-19 status, age in years and sex. Where available, HLA class I and class II types were obtained from metadata supplied by the sample provider rather than from assay-based typing. The research as a whole found: Clinical and demographic metadata were provided uncurated, with the amount varying by source and participant.

The CDR3 measures 14 amino acids from cysteine to phenylalanine. The sequence is cut down to CDR3 DNA, 42 bases in frame from base 1. CDR1 is given as MNHNS and CDR2 as SASEGT, both from the germline V gene. V has 8 bases trimmed and J has 4 bases trimmed; junction bases matching no gene number 11. TCRbeta CDR3 regions were amplified from genomic DNA using the immunoSEQ Assay, a bias-controlled multiplex PCR. The study's own analysis went as follows. Nucleated cell counts per sample were estimated from amplification of reference gene primers within the assay. Sequence reads were collapsed and filtered to measure the absolute abundance of every unique TCRbeta CDR3 rearrangement. For each sample, productive Simpson clonality was calculated as the square root of Simpson's diversity index over productive rearrangements. TCRdb obtained this table from immuneACCESS and retained in-frame rearrangements with V and J assigned. These tables miss some clones; where compared with another copy, unresolved V genes account for less than half of the shortfall, and the remainder is unexplained. V, J and clone size are taken as reported in that table, and D and trimming were inferred from the DNA itself. Recorded for this sample are over 100,000 clones; 84% of them occurred a single time. 7% to 9.5% of the sample is in the top ten clones.

This clone has more than one count but fewer than ten. The target of this receptor is not known. No much larger clonotype is one base removed from it; base qualities were not supplied. Whole blood was collected in K2EDTA tubes by collaborating institutions according to the institutions' own protocols. For TCRbeta analysis, collaborators shipped samples as frozen whole blood, isolated PBMCs, or DNA extracted from either of those sample types. The origin of this receptor is a woman of 80 years or more with active or convalescent COVID-19. Specimen: peripheral blood. The chain was built from TRBV6-1 and TRBJ2-7; 7 nucleotides in the junction match TRBD1. The CDR3: CASSFGTALYEQYF. The DNA sequence follows: TGTGCCAGCTCGTTCGGGACAGCTCTATACGAGCAGTACTTC.